This TCR beta chain originates from a study of CD4+ T cells in melanoma. Study observations and caveats: A reported correlation linked neoantigen-specific CD4+ T cells to CD8+, macrophage and B cell function. Neoantigen-specific CD4+ T cells in melanoma reportedly had diverse differentiation states.

Comment on this clone: The antigen is not known.

Clones were read by immunoSEQ multiplex PCR, and TCRdb kept only the in-frame ones, dropping some. The sample shows about 140,000 clones, around 90% of them seen only once. This CDR3 has 15 residues. The germline V and J ends were trimmed by 0 bases and 1 base, with 10 bases remaining between them. Looked up from germline, CDR1 is SGHRS and CDR2 is YFSETQ. The clonotype comes from a human donor with melanoma. The gene calls are TRBV5-1 and TRBJ1-1; possibly TRBD1 for D (5 bases). In DNA form, the CDR3 reads TGCGCCAGCAGCTTGGTATGGGACGGGAACACTGAAGCTTTCTTT. This sequence encodes CASSLVWDGNTEAFF.